This T cell receptor beta chain is drawn from a study of cytomegalovirus exposure and HLA in healthy donors (dated by TCRdb to 2015 to 2018). Looking at the study overall: An earlier analysis of several hundred of the donors reported 250 to 350 Gb of sequence data and roughly 100 million unique TCR beta sequences from 150 million to 200 million T cells. About 330 gigabases of sequencing data and 91 million or so unique TCR sequences made up an early release that covered approximately 700 HLA-typed donors. The genetic ancestry cluster associated with self-reported Caucasian donors included about four fifths of the 398 genotyped donors. The study aimed to test whether cataloging public T cell receptors could reveal signatures of past pathogen exposure. The T cell repertoires of under 750 subjects were profiled by immunosequencing and related to cytomegalovirus serostatus. A separate validation cohort of approximately 120 different subjects was used in addition to the roughly 700-subject first cohort. The study combined high-throughput TCR immunosequencing, statistical association of individual TCRs with disease status, and machine learning to predict cytomegalovirus infection status. To study patterns of TCR occurrence, a later analysis re-analyzed previously published TCR beta repertoires from 700 or so donors and added high-resolution HLA genotyping. The later analysis used no new phenotypic data to find candidate immune exposures, relying instead on TCR beta sequences and their occurrence across donors. An earlier analysis of several hundred of the donors applied high-throughput TCR beta sequencing to assess whether each TCR beta V gene segment acted as functional or pseudogenic. Donor age, sex, ethnicity and CMV serostatus were compiled alongside the repertoire data. A later genetic analysis took genome-wide SNP genotypes for about 55% of the roughly 670 donors and used that subset as a discovery cohort. All discovery cohort repertoires had been generated using a single sequencing platform. Both class I and class II loci were covered by HLA typing, at four-digit resolution. The number of donors typed differed by locus, with about 620-630 for A, B, C, DRB1 and DQB1, around 560 for DQA1, 600 to 610 for DPA1, and 400 to 490 for DPB1. About five DR-DQ haplotypes were treated as single units for association and clustering because of strong linkage in the cohort. Across 398 genotyped donors of the cohort, an average of about 240,000 unique TCR beta nucleotide sequences per donor were sequenced, and approximately 17% of those sequences were non-productive. What the work shows at the level of the full study, not this receptor alone: In a later analysis, HLA-associated TCR beta chains were found to be more clonally expanded and to have lower generation probabilities than equally common non-associated chains. Correlated functional status among segregating V segments might be attributable to linkage disequilibrium, but an unknown experimental factor could not be ruled out. When HLA alleles, especially DR and DQ, strongly co-occurred, attributing TCR associations to individual alleles was difficult. A further reported finding was that TCR beta sequences accurately predicted the HLA-A and HLA-B alleles for most subjects in the first cohort. Most CMV-associated TCR beta chains appeared to be HLA-restricted in a later analysis, and the HLA associations seemed to be driven largely by CMV exposure. While some public TCRs were present in many individuals, most TCR sequences turned up only very rarely across donors. A few of the identified cytomegalovirus-associated TCR beta chains were confirmed in vitro to be specific for cytomegalovirus antigens. Because HLA typing was missing for some donors at each locus, association tests included only the typed subset. The sequencing pipeline was judged likely to have produced a cluster of highly shared sequence variants as a technical artifact. A later analysis associated 16,951 TCR beta sequences with specific HLA alleles at a false discovery rate of 0.05. In a later genetic analysis, fewer N-insertions in productive TCRs were reported among donors in an Asian-associated ancestry cluster than the approximately 630-donor mean. Because counts were too low, roughly 18 rarely observed V segments, including chromosome 9 orphons, were left out of the earlier analysis of 587 of the donors. In this cohort, only TCR beta chains were sequenced, and detectable features were limited by the absence of alpha or paired-chain data. According to a later analysis, TCR association rates differed among HLA loci, with DRB1 alleles showing the most associated TCRs and HLA-C alleles showing the fewest. In an earlier analysis of about 540 of the donors, most TCR beta V segments were observed in productive rearrangements about 90% or about 30% of the time, broadly matching IMGT annotations. In the study, about 150 TCR beta chains were listed as associated with cytomegalovirus. V-gene and J-gene trimming of TCR beta chains was associated with a missense DCLRE1C variant in a later genetic analysis, and the association was replicated in an independent cohort. Some IMGT-functional V segments, including TRBV6-2 and TRBV6-3, could not be told apart with the 87-base-pair reads, so those segments were excluded. The presence/absence analyses assumed that sequencing depth was roughly uniform across donors, and that assumption may not be true. It was suggested by the authors that the approach could potentially be generalized to other disease states and immunological phenotypes. Cytomegalovirus status was reported to be diagnosed by the classifier with high specificity and sensitivity in both the original and validation cohorts. CMV serostatus was the only immune exposure information available for the cohort. According to a later analysis, parvovirus B19, influenza, CMV and Epstein-Barr virus appeared linked to several top co-occurrence clusters.

Libraries were built with the immunoSEQ multiplex PCR assay. The multiplex PCR relied on a mix of 60 forward primers for TCR Vbeta segments and 13 reverse primers for TCR Jbeta segments. The CDR3 region of rearranged TCR beta genes was amplified from genomic DNA with a multiplex PCR assay. On the Illumina HiSeq System, the amplified TCR beta libraries were sequenced as 87-base-pair reads. The original pipeline was this. A later analysis tallied around 80 million unique TCR beta chains across the 650 to 750 repertoires, and approximately 9.9 million of those chains were shared by two or more donors. To remove PCR and sequencing errors, raw reads were error-corrected and collapsed into unique sequences using a nearest-neighbor algorithm that merged closely related sequences. CDR3 sequences were aligned to IMGT reference sequences to assign V, D and J gene segments. Each retained sequence needed at least a six-nucleotide match to both a V gene segment and a J gene segment. Rearrangements were called productive when the CDR3 lacked stop codons and stayed in frame with V and J; all others were non-productive. CDR3 was defined according to IMGT convention as the region running from the second conserved V-encoded cysteine to the conserved J-encoded phenylalanine. Sequences without an unambiguous match to a single V gene segment were excluded from the earlier analysis of approximately 560 of the donors. An earlier analysis of 500 to 600 of the donors classified V segments as functional when productive rearrangements were above 56.7% and as segregating when the standard deviation between donors was above 5%. To diagnose cytomegalovirus status from the catalog of TCR beta chain sequences, a statistical classification framework was built. A later analysis assigned V and J genes by comparing TCR nucleotide sequences with IMGT/GENE-DB human TR gene sequences. The TCRdist pipeline was used in a later analysis to assign CDR3 sequences and most-parsimonious VDJ recombination scenarios. A later analysis defined each TCR beta chain by its CDR3 amino acid sequence plus V-gene family, and excluded reads lacking a unique V-gene family. As a way to deal with suspected cross-contamination and a sequencing artifact, a later analysis dropped roughly 600 nucleotide sequences that were highly shared and had low generation probability. A later analysis calculated a clonal expansion index for each public chain from normalized within-repertoire ranks of inferred template counts. A later analysis computed generation probabilities with a VDJ recombination model fitted to out-of-frame rearrangements, and checked the results against IGoR. Hypergeometric tests were used in a later analysis to score TCR-TCR, TCR-HLA and TCR-CMV co-occurrence, with a repertoire-size bias correction applied to the TCR pairs. In a later analysis, false discovery rates were estimated by permuting HLA or CMV assignments 20 times. In a later analysis, co-occurring TCRs were grouped with DBSCAN, and TCRdist sequence similarity was added when clustering was performed within HLA-allele-positive subsets. Repertoires with fewer than 30,000 or more than 120,000 public chains, plus five repertoires with anomalous nucleotide sharing, were excluded from co-occurrence clustering. The immuneACCESS repertoire file appears here via TCRdb, limited to in-frame rearrangements. These files lack a portion of the clones; in checked studies, under half of the deficit traces to unresolved V genes, and the cause of the others is not known. Clone size and the V and J calls come from that table; the DNA yielded D and trimming. This sample comprises 130,000 to 150,000 clones, about three quarters of them detected only once. In total, the top ten clones hold 3.5% to 5% of the sample.

The cohort comprised hundreds of healthy bone marrow donors. At the time of sampling, every cohort member was nominally healthy, though immune exposures that went unrecorded were likely present. The donor tested CMV seronegative and was one of the 352 seronegative cohort members. A peripheral blood sample was collected from each donor, and TCR beta sequencing was performed on peripheral blood mononuclear cells. Genomic DNA extraction from the blood cell samples was performed with the Qiagen DNeasy Blood Extraction Kit. In regard to this clone: The antigen this receptor binds is unknown. Within one base of it there is no much larger clone, and no base qualities were kept.

The CDR3, from cysteine to phenylalanine, totals 14 residues. Just the 42-base CDR3 DNA is kept, in frame starting at base 1. The CDR1 and CDR2 encoded by the germline V gene are SGHVS and FQNEAQ. The junction shows trimming of 7 bases on V and 5 bases on J, plus 14 bases between the germline ends. The chain uses TRBV7-8 and TRBJ2-2; possibly the D gene is TRBD2, per 5 matching bases. The sample was PBMCs. The sequence was collected from a man aged 18 to 35 in good health and CMV-seronegative. The CDR3 sequence is CASTERRGTGELFF. Read as DNA, the sequence is TGTGCCAGCACCGAACGCCGGGGTACCGGGGAGCTGTTTTTT.